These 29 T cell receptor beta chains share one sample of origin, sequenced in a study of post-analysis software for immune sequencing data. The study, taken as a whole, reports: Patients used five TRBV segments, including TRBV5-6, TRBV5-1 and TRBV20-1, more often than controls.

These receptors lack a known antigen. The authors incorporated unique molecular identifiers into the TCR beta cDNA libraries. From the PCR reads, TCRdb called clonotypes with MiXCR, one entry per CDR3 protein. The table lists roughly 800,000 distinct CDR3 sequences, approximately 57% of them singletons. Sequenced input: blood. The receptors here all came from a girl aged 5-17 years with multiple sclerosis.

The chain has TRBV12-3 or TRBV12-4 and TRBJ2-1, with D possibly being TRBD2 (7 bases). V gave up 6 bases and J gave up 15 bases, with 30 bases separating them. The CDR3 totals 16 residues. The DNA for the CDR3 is TGTGCCAGCAGCTCCCGGGGGGCAAGCTCCTACAATGAGTGGTTCTTC. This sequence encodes CASSSRGASSYNEWFF.

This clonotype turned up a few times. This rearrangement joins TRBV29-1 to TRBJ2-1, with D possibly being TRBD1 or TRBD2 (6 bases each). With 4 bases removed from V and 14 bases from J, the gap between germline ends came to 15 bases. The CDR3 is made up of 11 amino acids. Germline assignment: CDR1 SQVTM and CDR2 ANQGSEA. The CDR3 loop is CSVVLRGLKFF. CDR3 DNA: TGCAGCGTTGTCCTACGGGGGCTGAAGTTCTTC.

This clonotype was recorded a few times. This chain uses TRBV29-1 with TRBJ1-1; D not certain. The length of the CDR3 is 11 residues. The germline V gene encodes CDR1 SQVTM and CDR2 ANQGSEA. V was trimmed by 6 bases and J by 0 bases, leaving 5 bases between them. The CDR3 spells CSVPLNTEAFF. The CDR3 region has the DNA TGCAGCGTCCCTCTGAACACTGAAGCTTTCTTT.

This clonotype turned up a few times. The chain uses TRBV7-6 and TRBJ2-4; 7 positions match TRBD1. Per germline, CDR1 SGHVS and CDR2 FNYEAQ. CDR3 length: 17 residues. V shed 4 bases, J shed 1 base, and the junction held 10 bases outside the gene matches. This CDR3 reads CASSSRQGFAAKNIQYF. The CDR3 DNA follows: TGTGCCAGCAGCTCGCGACAGGGTTTTGCGGCCAAAAACATTCAGTACTTC.

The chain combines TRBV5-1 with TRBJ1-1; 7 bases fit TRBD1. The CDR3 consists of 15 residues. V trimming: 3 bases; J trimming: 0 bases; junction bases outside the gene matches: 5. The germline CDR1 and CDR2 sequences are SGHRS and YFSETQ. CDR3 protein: CASSSLTGMNTEAFF. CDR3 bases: TGCGCCAGCAGCTCACTGACAGGGATGAACACTGAAGCTTTCTTT.

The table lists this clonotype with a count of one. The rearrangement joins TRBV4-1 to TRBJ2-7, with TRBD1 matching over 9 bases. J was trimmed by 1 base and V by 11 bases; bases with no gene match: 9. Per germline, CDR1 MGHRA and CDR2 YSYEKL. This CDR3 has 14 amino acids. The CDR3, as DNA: TGCGCCCTAAGACGGGACAGGGATTCCTACGAGCAGTACTTC. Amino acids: CALRRDRDSYEQYF.

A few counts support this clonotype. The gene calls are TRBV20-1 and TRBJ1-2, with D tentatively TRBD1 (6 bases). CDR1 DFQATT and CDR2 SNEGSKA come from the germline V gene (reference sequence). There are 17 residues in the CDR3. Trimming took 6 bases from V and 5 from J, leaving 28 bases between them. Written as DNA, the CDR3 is TGCAGTGCCATAGACAGGCCCGCGCCCCCCGCGATTTATGGCTACACCTTC. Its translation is CSAIDRPAPPAIYGYTF.

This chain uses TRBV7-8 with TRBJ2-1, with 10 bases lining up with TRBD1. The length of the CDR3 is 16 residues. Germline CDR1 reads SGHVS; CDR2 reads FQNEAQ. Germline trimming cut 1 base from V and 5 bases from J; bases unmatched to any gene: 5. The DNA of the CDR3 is TGTGCCAGCAGCTTAGGACCGGGACAGGGGAACAATGAGCAGTTCTTC. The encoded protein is CASSLGPGQGNNEQFF.

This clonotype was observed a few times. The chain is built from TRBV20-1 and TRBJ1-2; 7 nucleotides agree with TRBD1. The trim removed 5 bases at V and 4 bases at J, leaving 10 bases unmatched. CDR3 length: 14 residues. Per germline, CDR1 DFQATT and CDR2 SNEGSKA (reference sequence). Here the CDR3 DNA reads TGCAGTGCTCCTTCCCGACAGGGTGTCTATGGCTACACCTTC. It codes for CSAPSRQGVYGYTF.

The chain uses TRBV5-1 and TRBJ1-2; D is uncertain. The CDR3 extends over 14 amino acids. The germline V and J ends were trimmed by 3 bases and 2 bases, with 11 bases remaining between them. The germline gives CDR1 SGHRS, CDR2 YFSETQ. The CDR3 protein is CASSSKSTNYGYTF. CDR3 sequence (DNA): TGCGCCAGCAGCTCGAAGTCCACCAACTATGGCTACACCTTC.

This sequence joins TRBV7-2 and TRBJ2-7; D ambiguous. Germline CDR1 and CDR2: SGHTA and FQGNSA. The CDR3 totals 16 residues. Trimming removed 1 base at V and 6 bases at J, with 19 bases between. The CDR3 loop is CASSLESPGERSEQYF. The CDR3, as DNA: TGTGCCAGCAGCTTAGAGTCACCAGGCGAGAGGAGCGAGCAGTACTTC.

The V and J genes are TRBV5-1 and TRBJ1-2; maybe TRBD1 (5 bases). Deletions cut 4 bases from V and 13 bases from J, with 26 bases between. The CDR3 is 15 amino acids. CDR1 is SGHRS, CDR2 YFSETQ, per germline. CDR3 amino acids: CASSTGGGGTLLSTF. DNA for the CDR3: TGCGCCAGCAGCACCGGTGGGGGAGGAACATTGTTGAGCACCTTC.

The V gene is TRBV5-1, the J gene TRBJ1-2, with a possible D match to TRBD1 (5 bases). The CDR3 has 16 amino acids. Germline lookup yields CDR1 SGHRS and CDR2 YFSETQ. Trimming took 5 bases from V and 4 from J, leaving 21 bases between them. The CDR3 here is CASRVTRRGISYGYTF. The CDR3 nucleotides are TGCGCCAGCAGGGTCACCCGGAGGGGTATTAGCTATGGCTACACCTTC.

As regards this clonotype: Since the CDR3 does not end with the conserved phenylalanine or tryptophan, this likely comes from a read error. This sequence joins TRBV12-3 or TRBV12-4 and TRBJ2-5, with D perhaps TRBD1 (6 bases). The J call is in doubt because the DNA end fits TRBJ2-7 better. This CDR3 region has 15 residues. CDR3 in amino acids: CASSPEPRQVYEQYC. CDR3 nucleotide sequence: TGTGCCAGCAGTCCCGAACCCCGACAGGTCTACGAGCAGTACTGC.

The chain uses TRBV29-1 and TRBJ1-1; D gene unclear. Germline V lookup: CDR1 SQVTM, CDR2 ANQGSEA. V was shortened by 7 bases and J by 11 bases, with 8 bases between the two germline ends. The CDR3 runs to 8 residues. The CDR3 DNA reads TGCAGCGGGGATGACGCTTTCTTT. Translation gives CSGDDAFF.

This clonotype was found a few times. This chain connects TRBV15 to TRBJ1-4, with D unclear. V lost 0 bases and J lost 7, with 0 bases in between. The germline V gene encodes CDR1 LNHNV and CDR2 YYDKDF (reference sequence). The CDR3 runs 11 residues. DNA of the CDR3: TGTGCCACCAGCAGAGATGAAAAACTGTTTTTT. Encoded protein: CATSRDEKLFF.

This chain's CDR3 is CASSPPDTQETQYF. CDR3 bases: TGCGCCAGCAGCCCCCCTGACACCCAAGAGACCCAGTACTTC. The chain carries TRBV5-1 and TRBJ2-5; D uncertain. Trimming took off 4 bases at V and 1 base at J, with 11 bases between the two ends. In germline, CDR1 is SGHRS, CDR2 YFSETQ. CDR3 length equals 14 residues. Full variable domain (rest looked up from reference TRBV5-1 and TRBJ2-5): KAGVTQTPRYLIKTRGQQVTLSCSPISGHRSVSWYQQTPGQGLQFLFEYFSETQRNKGNFPGRFSGRQFSNSRSEMNVSTLELGDSALYLCASSPPDTQETQYFGPGTRLLVL.

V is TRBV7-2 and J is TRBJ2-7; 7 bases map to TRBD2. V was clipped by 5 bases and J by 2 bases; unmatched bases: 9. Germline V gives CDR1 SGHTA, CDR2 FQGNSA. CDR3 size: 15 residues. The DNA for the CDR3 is TGTGCCAGCAGCCGCCTCGGTGGGGGGGCCTACGAGCAGTACTTC. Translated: CASSRLGGGAYEQYF.

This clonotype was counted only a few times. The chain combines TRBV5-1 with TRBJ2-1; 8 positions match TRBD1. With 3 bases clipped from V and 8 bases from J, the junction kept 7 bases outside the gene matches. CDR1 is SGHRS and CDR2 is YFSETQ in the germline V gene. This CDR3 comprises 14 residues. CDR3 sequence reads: CASSWGQVRDEQFF. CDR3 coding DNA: TGCGCCAGCAGCTGGGGACAGGTTAGGGATGAGCAGTTCTTC. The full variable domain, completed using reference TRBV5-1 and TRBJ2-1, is KAGVTQTPRYLIKTRGQQVTLSCSPISGHRSVSWYQQTPGQGLQFLFEYFSETQRNKGNFPGRFSGRQFSNSRSEMNVSTLELGDSALYLCASSWGQVRDEQFFGPGTRLTVL.

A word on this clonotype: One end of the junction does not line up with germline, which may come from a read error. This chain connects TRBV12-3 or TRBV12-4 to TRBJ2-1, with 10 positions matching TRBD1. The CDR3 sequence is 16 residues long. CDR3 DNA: TGTGCTAGCAGTCCCGGGACAGGGGTGAACTACAATGAGCAGTTCTTC. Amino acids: CASSPGTGVNYNEQFF.

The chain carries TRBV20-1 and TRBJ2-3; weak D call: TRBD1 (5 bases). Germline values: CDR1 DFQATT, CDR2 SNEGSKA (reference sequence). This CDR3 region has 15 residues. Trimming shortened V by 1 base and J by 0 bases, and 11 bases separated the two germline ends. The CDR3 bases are TGCAGTGCTAGAGCCGACAGACCTAGCACAGATACGCAGTATTTT. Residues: CSARADRPSTDTQYF.

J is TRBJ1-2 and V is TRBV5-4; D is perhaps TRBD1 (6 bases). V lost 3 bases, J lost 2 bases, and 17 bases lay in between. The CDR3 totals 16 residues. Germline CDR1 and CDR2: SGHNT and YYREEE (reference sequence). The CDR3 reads CASSSYRDTLNYGYTF. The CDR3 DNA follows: TGTGCCAGCAGCTCATACCGGGACACACTAAACTATGGCTACACCTTC.

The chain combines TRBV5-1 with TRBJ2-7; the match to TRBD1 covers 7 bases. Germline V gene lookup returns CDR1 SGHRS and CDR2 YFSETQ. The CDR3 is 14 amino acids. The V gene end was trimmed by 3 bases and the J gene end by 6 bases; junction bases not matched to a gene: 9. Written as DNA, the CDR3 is TGCGCCAGCAGCTGGGACAGCCCGACCCTCGAGCAGTACTTC. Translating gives CASSWDSPTLEQYF.

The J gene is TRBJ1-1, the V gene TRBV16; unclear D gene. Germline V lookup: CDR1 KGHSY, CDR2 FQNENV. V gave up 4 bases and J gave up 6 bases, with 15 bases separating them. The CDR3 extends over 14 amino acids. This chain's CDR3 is CASSRYPRSSEAFF. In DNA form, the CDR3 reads TGTGCCAGCAGCCGATATCCTAGGAGCTCTGAAGCTTTCTTT.

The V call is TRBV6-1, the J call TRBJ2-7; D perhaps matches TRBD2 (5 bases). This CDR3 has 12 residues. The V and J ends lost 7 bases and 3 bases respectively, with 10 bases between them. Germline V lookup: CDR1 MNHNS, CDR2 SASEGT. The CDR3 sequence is CASTGILYEQYF. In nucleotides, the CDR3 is TGTGCCAGCACCGGGATTCTCTACGAGCAGTACTTC.

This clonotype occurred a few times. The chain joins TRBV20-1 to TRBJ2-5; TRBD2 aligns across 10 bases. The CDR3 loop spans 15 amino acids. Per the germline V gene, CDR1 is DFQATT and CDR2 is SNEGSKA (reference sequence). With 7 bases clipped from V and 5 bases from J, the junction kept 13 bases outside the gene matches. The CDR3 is CSGRPGLAVEETQYF. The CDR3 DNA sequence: TGCAGTGGTCGCCCCGGACTAGCGGTCGAGGAGACCCAGTACTTC.

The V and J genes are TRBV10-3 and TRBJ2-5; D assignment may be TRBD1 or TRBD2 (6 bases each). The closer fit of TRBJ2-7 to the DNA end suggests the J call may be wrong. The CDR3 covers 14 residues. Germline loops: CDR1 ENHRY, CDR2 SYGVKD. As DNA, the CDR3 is TGTGCCATCAGTGAGTCGGGGGGCCCATACGAGCAGTACTTC. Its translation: CAISESGGPYEQYF.

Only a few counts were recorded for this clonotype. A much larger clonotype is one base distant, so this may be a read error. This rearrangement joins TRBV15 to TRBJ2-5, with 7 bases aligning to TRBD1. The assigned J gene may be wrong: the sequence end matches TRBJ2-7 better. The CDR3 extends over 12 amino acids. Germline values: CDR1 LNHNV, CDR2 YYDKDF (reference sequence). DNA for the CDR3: TGTGCCACCAGCCAGGGGGCCTACGAGCAGTACTTC. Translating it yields CATSQGAYEQYF.

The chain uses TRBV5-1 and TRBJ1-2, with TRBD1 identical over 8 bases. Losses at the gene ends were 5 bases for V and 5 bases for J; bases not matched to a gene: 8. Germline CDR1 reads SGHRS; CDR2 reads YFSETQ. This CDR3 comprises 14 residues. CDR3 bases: TGCGCCAGCAGTCTGGAGGACAGGGAGTATGGCTACACCTTC. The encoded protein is CASSLEDREYGYTF.